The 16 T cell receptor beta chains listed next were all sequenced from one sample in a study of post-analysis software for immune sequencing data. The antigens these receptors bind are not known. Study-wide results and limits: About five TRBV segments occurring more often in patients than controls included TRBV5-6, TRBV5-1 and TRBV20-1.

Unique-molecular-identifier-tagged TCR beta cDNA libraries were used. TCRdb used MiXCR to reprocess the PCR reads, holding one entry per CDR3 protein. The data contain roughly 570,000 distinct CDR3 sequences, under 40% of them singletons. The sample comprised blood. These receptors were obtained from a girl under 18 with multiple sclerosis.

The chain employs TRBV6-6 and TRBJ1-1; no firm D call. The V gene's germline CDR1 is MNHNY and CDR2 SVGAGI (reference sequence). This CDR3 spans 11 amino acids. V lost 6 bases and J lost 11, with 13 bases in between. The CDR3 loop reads CASSLYHRAFF. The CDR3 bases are TGTGCCAGCAGCCTGTATCATCGGGCTTTCTTT.

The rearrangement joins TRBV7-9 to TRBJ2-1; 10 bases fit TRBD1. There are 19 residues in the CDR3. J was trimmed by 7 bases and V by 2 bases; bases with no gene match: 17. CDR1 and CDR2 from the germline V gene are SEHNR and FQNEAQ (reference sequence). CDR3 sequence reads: CASSLRPRDPGQGWNEQFF. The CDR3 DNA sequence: TGTGCCAGCAGCTTAAGACCTAGAGACCCGGGACAGGGGTGGAATGAGCAGTTCTTC.

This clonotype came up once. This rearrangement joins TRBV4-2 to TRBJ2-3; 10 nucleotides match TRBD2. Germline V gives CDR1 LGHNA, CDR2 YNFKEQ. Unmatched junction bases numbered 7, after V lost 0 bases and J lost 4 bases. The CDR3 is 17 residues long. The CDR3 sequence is CASSQDPSGGAPDTQYF. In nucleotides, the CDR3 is TGTGCCAGCAGCCAAGATCCGAGCGGGGGGGCCCCAGATACGCAGTATTTT.

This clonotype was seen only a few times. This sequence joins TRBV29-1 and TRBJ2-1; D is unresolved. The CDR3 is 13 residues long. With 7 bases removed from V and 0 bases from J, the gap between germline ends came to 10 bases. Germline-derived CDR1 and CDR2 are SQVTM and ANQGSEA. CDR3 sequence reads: CSEKTHSYNEQFF. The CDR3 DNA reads TGCAGCGAAAAGACACACTCCTACAATGAGCAGTTCTTC.

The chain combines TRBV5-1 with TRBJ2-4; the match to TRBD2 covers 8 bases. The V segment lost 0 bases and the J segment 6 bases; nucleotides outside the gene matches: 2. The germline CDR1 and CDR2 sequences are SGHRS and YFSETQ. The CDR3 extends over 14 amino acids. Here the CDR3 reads CASSLDGRGNIQYF. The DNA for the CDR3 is TGCGCCAGCAGCTTGGACGGGAGGGGAAACATTCAGTACTTC.

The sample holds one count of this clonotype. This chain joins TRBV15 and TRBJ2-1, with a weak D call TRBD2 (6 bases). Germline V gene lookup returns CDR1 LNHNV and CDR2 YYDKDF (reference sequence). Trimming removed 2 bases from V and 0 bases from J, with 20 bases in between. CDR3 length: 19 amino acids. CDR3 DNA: TGTGCCACCAGCAGACGCCCTGACACAGCGGGCTGCTCCTACAATGAGCAGTTCTTC. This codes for CATSRRPDTAGCSYNEQFF.

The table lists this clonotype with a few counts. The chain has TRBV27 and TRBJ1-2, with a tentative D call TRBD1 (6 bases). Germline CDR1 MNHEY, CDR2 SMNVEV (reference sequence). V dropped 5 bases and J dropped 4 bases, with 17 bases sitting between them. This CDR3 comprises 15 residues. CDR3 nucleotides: TGTGCCAGCAGTAAGACAGGCGGAGGGGTCTATGGCTACACCTTC. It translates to CASSKTGGGVYGYTF.

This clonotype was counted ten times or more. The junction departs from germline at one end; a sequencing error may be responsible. The CDR3 sequence is CASSPDRGSYNEQFF. The CDR3 DNA reads TGTGCCAGCAGCCCTGACAGGGGTTCCTACAATGAGCAGTTCTTC. V and J are TRBV5-1 and TRBJ2-1; 8 bases fit TRBD1. Germline V gene sequence: CDR1 SGHRS, CDR2 YFSETQ. The CDR3 extends over 15 amino acids.

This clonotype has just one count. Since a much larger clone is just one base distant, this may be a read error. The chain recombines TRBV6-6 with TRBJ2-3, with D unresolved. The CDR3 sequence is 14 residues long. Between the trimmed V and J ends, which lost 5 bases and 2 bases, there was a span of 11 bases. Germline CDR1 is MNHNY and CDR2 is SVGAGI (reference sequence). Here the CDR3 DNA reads TGTGCCAGCAGTCATCCGCCTATCACAGATACGCAGTATTTT. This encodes CASSHPPITDTQYF.

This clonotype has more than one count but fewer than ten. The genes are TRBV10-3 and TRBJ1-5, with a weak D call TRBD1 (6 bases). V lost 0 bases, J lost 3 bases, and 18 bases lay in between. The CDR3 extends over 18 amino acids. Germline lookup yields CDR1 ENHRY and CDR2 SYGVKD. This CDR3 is CAISESSLRTEVNQPQHF. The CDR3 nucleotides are TGTGCCATCAGTGAGTCAAGTCTTCGGACAGAAGTCAATCAGCCCCAGCATTTT.

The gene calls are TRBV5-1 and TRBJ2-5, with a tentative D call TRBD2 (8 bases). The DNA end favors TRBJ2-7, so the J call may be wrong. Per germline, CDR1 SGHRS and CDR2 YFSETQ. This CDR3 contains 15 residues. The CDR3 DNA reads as TGCGCCAGCAGCCGGGGGGGACAGCAAACCTACGAGCAGTACTTC. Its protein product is CASSRGGQQTYEQYF.

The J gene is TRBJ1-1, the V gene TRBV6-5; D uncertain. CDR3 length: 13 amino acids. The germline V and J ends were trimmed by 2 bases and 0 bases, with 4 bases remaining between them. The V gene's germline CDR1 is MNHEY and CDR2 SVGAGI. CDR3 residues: CASSYRLNTEAFF. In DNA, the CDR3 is TGTGCCAGCAGTTACAGACTGAACACTGAAGCTTTCTTT.

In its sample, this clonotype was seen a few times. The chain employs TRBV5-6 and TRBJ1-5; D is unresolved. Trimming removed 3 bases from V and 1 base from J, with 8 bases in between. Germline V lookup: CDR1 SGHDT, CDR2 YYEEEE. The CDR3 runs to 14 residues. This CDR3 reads CASSYMVSNQPQHF. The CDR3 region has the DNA TGTGCCAGCAGCTACATGGTCAGCAATCAGCCCCAGCATTTT.

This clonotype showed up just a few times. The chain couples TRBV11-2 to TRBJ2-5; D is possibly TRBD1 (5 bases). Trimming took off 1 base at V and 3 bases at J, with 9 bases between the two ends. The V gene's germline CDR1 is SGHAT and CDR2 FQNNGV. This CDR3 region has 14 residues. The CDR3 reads CASSLVGQEETQYF. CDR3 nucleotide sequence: TGTGCCAGCAGCTTAGTGGGGCAAGAAGAGACCCAGTACTTC. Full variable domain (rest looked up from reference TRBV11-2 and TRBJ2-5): EAGVAQSPRYKIIEKRQSVAFWCNPISGHATLYWYQQILGQGPKLLIQFQNNGVVDDSQLPKDRFSAERLKGVDSTLKIQPAKLEDSAVYLCASSLVGQEETQYFGPGTRLLVL.

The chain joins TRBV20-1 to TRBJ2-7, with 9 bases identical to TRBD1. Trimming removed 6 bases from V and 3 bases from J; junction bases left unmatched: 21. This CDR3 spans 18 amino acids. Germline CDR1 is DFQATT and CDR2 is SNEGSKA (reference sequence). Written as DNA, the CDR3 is TGCAGTGCGACTCCTCCGGGACAGGGCCTCGGAAAACGCTACGAGCAGTACTTC. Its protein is CSATPPGQGLGKRYEQYF.

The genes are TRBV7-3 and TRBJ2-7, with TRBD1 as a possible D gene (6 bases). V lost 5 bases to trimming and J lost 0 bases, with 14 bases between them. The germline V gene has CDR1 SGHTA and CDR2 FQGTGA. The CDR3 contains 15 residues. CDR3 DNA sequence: TGTGCCAGCAGCCTACACAGGGCTAGCTCCTACGAGCAGTACTTC. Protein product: CASSLHRASSYEQYF.